The clone carrying this T cell receptor (beta chain) was observed a single time. Only in-frame clones appear in the TCRdb table, and some are missing; sequencing was by immunoSEQ multiplex PCR. The sample has 300,000 or so clones, 83% seen once. This specimen belongs to a study of blood T cell repertoires in COVID-19. Trimming took off 5 bases at V and 5 bases at J, with 10 bases between the two ends. This CDR3 comprises 13 residues. The rearrangement joins TRBV12-3 or TRBV12-4 to TRBJ1-5; D gene unclear. This clonotype originated in a woman aged 45-60 years with acute or convalescent COVID-19. Specimen: peripheral blood. CDR3 in amino acids: CASSREAYQPQHF. In DNA, the CDR3 is TGTGCCAGCAGTCGGGAGGCCTATCAGCCCCAGCATTTT.